The T cell receptor beta chain under discussion was sequenced for a study of vaccination effects on CD4 cells after COVID-19. Study-wide context: Two doses of either BNT162b2 or mRNA-1273 were given to each participant. Pre-vaccine samples were drawn 16 days and one week before the first dose.

Sequencing in the ViraFEST assay came after antigen-specific CD4+ T cells had been expanded with viral peptide pools, which were used to stimulate PBMC. A roughly 11-day culture period preceded the isolation of CD4+ T cells. Infection with SARS-CoV-2 occurred in the person between March and December 2020, and PCR confirmed it. Peptides at approximately 9.6 ug/ml and IL-2 at 9 to 10 IU/ml were added to some 1.9 million PBMC per well. The germline gives CDR1 GTSNPN, CDR2 SVGIG (reference sequence). The CDR3 sequence is 13 residues long. The V end lost 0 bases, the J end lost 1 base, and 3 bases lay between the germline ends. Method: immunoSEQ multiplex PCR; TCRdb's copy keeps in-frame clones and lacks some. The sample carries under 55,000 clones, approximately 72% recorded once. A note on this clone: Its antigen is currently unknown.

General study results and limits: There were few convalescent patients in the study and no early post-infection timepoints.

This specimen was CD4+ T cells from PBMCs cultured with a peptide pool, taken before COVID-19 vaccination. The V call is TRBV30, the J call TRBJ2-2; no firm D call. The sequence was obtained from a human donor who had a prior SARS-CoV-2 infection. The CDR3 sequence is CAWSVKNTGELFF. The CDR3 DNA sequence: TGTGCCTGGAGTGTAAAGAACACCGGGGAGCTGTTTTTT.